The sequence of this T cell receptor (beta chain) was determined in a study of T cell responses to AZD1222 COVID-19 vaccine. Findings and limits, study-wide: Donors were chiefly white British, with a greater number of females, and clonal diversity was perhaps underestimated. The repertoires were collected only after the peak T cell response. Two AZD1222 doses significantly raised spike-specific TCR breadth and depth over controls. Baseline seropositivity occurred in only six or seven AZD1222 recipients.

The CDR3 sequence is 15 residues long. The germline gives CDR1 MNHEY, CDR2 SVGAGI. V lost 5 bases to trimming and J lost 4 bases; unmatched junction nucleotides: 9. Sequenced by immunoSEQ multiplex PCR; TCRdb stores in-frame clones only, minus some. The table lists approximately 190,000 clones, about 92% of them singletons, with roughly 1.3% in the top ten. Remarks on this clone: The antigen is not known.

The genes are TRBV6-5 and TRBJ2-7; 9 positions agree with TRBD1. The specimen was peripheral blood, collected on day 0 of AZD1222 vaccination. The source of this sequence is an adult in good health. Here the CDR3 DNA reads TGTGCCAGCAGTAGGAATCCGGGACAGGGTTACGAGCAGTACTTC. Translated: CASSRNPGQGYEQYF.